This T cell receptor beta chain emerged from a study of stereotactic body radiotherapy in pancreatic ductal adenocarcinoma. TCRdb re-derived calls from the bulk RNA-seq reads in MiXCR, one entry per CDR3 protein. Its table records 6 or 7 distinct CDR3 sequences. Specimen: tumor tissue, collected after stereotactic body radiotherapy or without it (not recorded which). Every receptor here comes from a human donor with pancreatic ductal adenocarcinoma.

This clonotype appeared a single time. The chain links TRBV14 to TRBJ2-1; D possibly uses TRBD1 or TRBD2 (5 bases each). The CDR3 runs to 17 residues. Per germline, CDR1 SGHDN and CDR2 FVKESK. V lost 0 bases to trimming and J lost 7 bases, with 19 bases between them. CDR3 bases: TGTGCCAGCAGCCAAGATCACGGGGCGATTACATATAATGAGCAGTTCTTC. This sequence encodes CASSQDHGAITYNEQFF.